This entry features one T cell receptor beta chain sequence. Primers included in the PCR were 60 Vbeta and 13 Jbeta primers. Clones were sequenced by immunoSEQ multiplex PCR, and TCRdb holds only the in-frame ones, with some missing. The profile shows about 68,000 clones, approximately 75% of them singletons. This CDR3 comprises 11 residues. From germline, CDR1 is DFQATT and CDR2 SNEGSKA (reference sequence). V gave up 6 bases and J gave up 3 bases, with 8 bases separating them. This specimen belongs to a study of cytomegalovirus exposure and HLA in healthy donors. The sequence was obtained from a human donor in good health. V and J are TRBV20-1 and TRBJ1-1, with unresolved D. The sample comprised PBMCs. In DNA form, the CDR3 reads TGCAGTGCCAGGAAGGACACTGAAGCTTTCTTT. Its translation is CSARKDTEAFF.